The 12 T cell receptor beta chains listed next were all sequenced from one sample in a study of T cell changes during pregnancy in multiple sclerosis. Profiling relied on immunoSEQ multiplex PCR, and the TCRdb table lists in-frame clones only, not all of them. Among some 41,000 clones listed, approximately 91% were seen once. The sequencing used CD4+ T cells from peripheral blood mononuclear cells, collected in the third trimester of pregnancy. The receptors originated from a female donor in good health, enrolled as a control in a pregnancy study.

The rearrangement links TRBV7-2 to TRBJ2-3; D gene unclear. V shed 5 bases and J shed 4 bases, with 13 bases lying between them. The CDR3 runs to 14 residues. From germline, CDR1 is SGHTA and CDR2 FQGNSA. The DNA for the CDR3 is TGTGCCAGCAGCCAAAACACCCCCCCAGATACGCAGTATTTT. Residues: CASSQNTPPDTQYF.

This sequence joins TRBV7-9 and TRBJ1-2, with D possibly TRBD1 on 5 matching bases. This CDR3 region has 14 residues. Trimming took 0 bases from V and 4 from J, leaving 9 bases between them. Germline V gene data show CDR1 as SEHNR and CDR2 as FQNEAQ (reference sequence). The CDR3 DNA follows: TGTGCCAGCAGCTTAGCTCAGGGCCCCTATGGCTACACCTTC. Protein product: CASSLAQGPYGYTF. Using reference TRBV7-9 and TRBJ1-2 for the parts outside the CDR3, the full variable domain is DTGVSQNPRHKITKRGQNVTFRCDPISEHNRLYWYRQTLGQGPEFLTYFQNEAQLEKSRLLSDRFSAERPKGSFSTLEIQRTEQGDSAMYLCASSLAQGPYGYTFGSGTRLTVV.

V and J are TRBV19 and TRBJ2-7; D not certain. Between the trimmed V and J ends, which lost 3 bases and 4 bases, there was a span of 19 bases. Germline V gene data show CDR1 as LNHDA and CDR2 as SQIVND (reference sequence). This CDR3 has 16 residues. CDR3 region: CASSMLRDQRVYEQYF. The CDR3 region has the DNA TGTGCCAGTAGTATGCTCCGTGACCAGCGCGTATACGAGCAGTACTTC. Full variable domain (rest looked up from reference TRBV19 and TRBJ2-7): DGGITQSPKYLFRKEGQNVTLSCEQNLNHDAMYWYRQDPGQGLRLIYYSQIVNDFQKGDIAEGYSVSREKKESFPLTVTSAQKNPTAFYLCASSMLRDQRVYEQYFGPGTRLTVT.

This clone turned up a few times. The rearrangement links TRBV2 to TRBJ1-1; TRBD1 matches at 9 bases. Germline V gene data show CDR1 as SNHLY and CDR2 as FYNNEI. The CDR3 runs to 14 residues. Trimming removed 5 bases from V and 4 bases from J; junction bases left unmatched: 5. The CDR3 sequence is CASSLLDRGTEAFF. DNA of the CDR3: TGTGCCAGCAGTCTACTGGACAGGGGCACTGAAGCTTTCTTT.

This CDR3 is CAWTPGRDTEAFF. CDR3 nucleotides: TGTGCCTGGACCCCGGGGAGGGACACTGAAGCTTTCTTT. V is TRBV30 and J is TRBJ1-1; no clear D gene. Trimming cost V 4 bases and J 3 bases, with 12 bases left between them. CDR3 length: 13 residues. In germline, CDR1 is GTSNPN, CDR2 SVGIG (reference sequence).

The rearrangement uses TRBV6-6 and TRBJ2-2, with TRBD2 as a possible D gene (6 bases). The CDR3 consists of 14 residues. Germline CDR1 is MNHNY and CDR2 is SVGAGI (reference sequence). V lost 2 bases and J 8 bases, leaving 12 bases between the germline ends. CDR3 protein: CASSYLLARGELFF. The CDR3 DNA sequence: TGTGCCAGCAGTTACCTACTAGCACGAGGGGAGCTGTTTTTT.

The chain couples TRBV13 to TRBJ2-3; 13 nucleotides align to TRBD2. Germline values: CDR1 PRHDT, CDR2 FYEKMQ (reference sequence). V shed 4 bases, J shed 4 bases, and the junction held 5 bases outside the gene matches. The CDR3 loop spans 16 amino acids. The CDR3 DNA is TGTGCCAGCAGCTCACTAGCGGGGGGGCTCGCAGATACGCAGTATTTT. The encoded protein is CASSSLAGGLADTQYF.

The rearrangement links TRBV28 to TRBJ2-5, with 7 bases lining up with TRBD2. The germline gives CDR1 MDHEN, CDR2 SYDVKM. This CDR3 contains 17 residues. The ends lost 3 bases at V and 1 base at J; junction bases unmatched: 11. The DNA of the CDR3 is TGTGCCAGCAGTTTTTACAACAGGTGGGGGGGCCAAGAGACCCAGTACTTC. Translated, it gives CASSFYNRWGGQETQYF.

This clone was seen a handful of times. The chain combines TRBV11-1 with TRBJ2-3, with TRBD2 matching over 7 bases. There are 15 residues in the CDR3. Germline CDR1 SGHAT, CDR2 FQDESV (reference sequence). With 5 bases clipped from V and 4 bases from J, the junction kept 9 bases outside the gene matches. This chain's CDR3 is CASSQGGGFPDTQYF. In nucleotides, the CDR3 is TGTGCCAGCAGCCAAGGCGGGGGATTCCCAGATACGCAGTATTTT.

The chain recombines TRBV7-9 with TRBJ1-4; D is unresolved. Trimming cost V 5 bases and J 0 bases, with 10 bases left between them. Germline V gives CDR1 SEHNR, CDR2 FQNEAQ (reference sequence). The CDR3 spans 15 residues. The CDR3 loop is CASSRDGATNEKLFF. The DNA for the CDR3 is TGTGCCAGCAGCCGAGACGGGGCAACTAATGAAAAACTGTTTTTT.

The V and J genes are TRBV5-5 and TRBJ2-7; 12 positions match TRBD1. Germline-derived CDR1 and CDR2 are SGHKS and YYEKEE (reference sequence). CDR3 size: 16 residues. V lost 0 bases to trimming and J lost 7 bases; unmatched junction nucleotides: 8. CDR3 loop: CASSLGGTGQGAEQYF. The DNA of the CDR3 is TGTGCCAGCAGCTTGGGTGGGACGGGACAGGGGGCGGAGCAGTACTTC.

The chain employs TRBV19 and TRBJ2-1; TRBD1 aligns across 7 bases. Per germline, CDR1 LNHDA and CDR2 SQIVND (reference sequence). CDR3 size: 14 residues. V lost 8 bases, J lost 8 bases, and 12 bases stayed unmatched. The chain's CDR3 is CASERQGKTDEQFF. The CDR3 bases are TGTGCCAGTGAGAGACAGGGTAAAACGGATGAGCAGTTCTTC.